Listed here are 2 T cell receptor beta chains from one sample, sequenced in a study of blood T cells in healthy people across ages. Next came a second PCR, run for roughly 6 to 11 cycles, which used a sample-barcoded 5' primer along with a J-beta primer mix. TCRdb passed the 5' RACE reads through MiXCR, listing each CDR3 protein once. The sample shows almost 550,000 distinct CDR3 sequences, less than 25% of them seen only once. These data were also reused for a study on T cells of mothers and their children.

The sample taken for sequencing was blood. These receptors all come from a boy younger than 18 in good health.

In its sample, this clonotype was seen a few times. The chain is built from TRBV28 and TRBJ2-2, with 8 bases fitting TRBD1. The CDR3 extends over 15 amino acids. Trimming removed 2 bases from V and 5 bases from J; junction bases left unmatched: 4. The germline gives CDR1 MDHEN, CDR2 SYDVKM. The CDR3 region has the DNA TGTGCCAGCAGTTTACAGGGGGCGGGTACCGGGGAGCTGTTTTTT. Amino acids: CASSLQGAGTGELFF.

This chain connects TRBV2 to TRBJ2-5; D ambiguous. The better agreement between TRBJ2-1 and the DNA end casts doubt on the J call. CDR3 size: 13 residues. CDR1 and CDR2 from the germline V gene are SNHLY and FYNNEI. The CDR3 region is CASSEYRSSEQFF. In DNA, the CDR3 is TGTGCCAGCAGTGAGTACAGATCCTCTGAGCAGTTCTTC.